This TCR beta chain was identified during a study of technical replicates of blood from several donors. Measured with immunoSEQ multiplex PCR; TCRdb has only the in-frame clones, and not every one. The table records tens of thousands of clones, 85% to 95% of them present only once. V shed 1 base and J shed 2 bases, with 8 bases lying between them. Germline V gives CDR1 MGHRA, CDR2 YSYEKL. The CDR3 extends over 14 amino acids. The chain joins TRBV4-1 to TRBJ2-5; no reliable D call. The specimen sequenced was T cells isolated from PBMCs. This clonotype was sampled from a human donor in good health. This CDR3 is CASSQVLGQETQYF. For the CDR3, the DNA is TGCGCCAGCAGCCAAGTCCTAGGACAAGAGACCCAGTACTTC.